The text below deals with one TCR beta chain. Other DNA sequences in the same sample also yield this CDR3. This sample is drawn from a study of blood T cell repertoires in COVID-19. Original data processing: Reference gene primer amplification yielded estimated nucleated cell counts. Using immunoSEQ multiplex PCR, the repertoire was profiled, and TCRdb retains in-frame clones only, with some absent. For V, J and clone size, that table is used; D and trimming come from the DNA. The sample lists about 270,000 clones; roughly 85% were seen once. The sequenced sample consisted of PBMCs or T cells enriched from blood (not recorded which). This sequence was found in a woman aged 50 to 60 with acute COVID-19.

CDR3 sequence: CASSPTSGNTIYF. The CDR3 DNA follows: TGTGCCAGCAGCCCTACGTCTGGAAACACCATATATTTT. The V call is TRBV3-1 (or the pseudogene TRBV3-2), the J call TRBJ1-3; D ambiguous. The length of the CDR3 is 13 residues. Looked up from germline, CDR1 is LGHDT and CDR2 is YNNKEL (reference sequence). V shed 4 bases and J shed 1 base, with 5 bases lying between them.